These 26 T cell receptor beta chains were sequenced from one sample in a study of blood T cell repertoires in COVID-19. TCRdb keeps only in-frame clones here, not all; method: immunoSEQ multiplex PCR. The profile shows roughly 230,000 clones, approximately 85% of them singletons. The material sequenced was peripheral blood. All receptors derive from a man aged 40-49 years with acute or convalescent COVID-19.

The rearrangement joins TRBV6-5 to TRBJ2-7; 7 bases line up with TRBD1. This CDR3 is built from 15 residues. V shed 7 bases and J 0 bases; nucleotides not matched to a gene: 9. In germline, CDR1 is MNHEY, CDR2 SVGAGI. CDR3 region: CASTWTRDSSYEQYF. The CDR3 nucleotides read TGTGCCAGCACCTGGACCCGGGACAGCTCCTACGAGCAGTACTTC.

The V call is TRBV30, the J call TRBJ1-1; D is ambiguous. Germline V lookup: CDR1 GTSNPN, CDR2 SVGIG (reference sequence). The CDR3 spans 12 residues. CDR3 region: CAGVRARAEAFF. The CDR3 DNA is TGTGCTGGGGTGAGGGCGAGGGCTGAAGCTTTCTTT.

The chain joins TRBV2 to TRBJ1-1; 7 bases are shared with TRBD1. CDR1 and CDR2 from the germline V gene are SNHLY and FYNNEI. The CDR3 is 14 residues long. V lost 6 bases, J lost 3 bases, and 7 bases stayed unmatched. The DNA for the CDR3 is TGTGCCAGCAGCAGACAGGGTATGGACACTGAAGCTTTCTTT. Translating it yields CASSRQGMDTEAFF.

The chain couples TRBV28 to TRBJ1-4; 9 bases map to TRBD1. Germline CDR1 reads MDHEN; CDR2 reads SYDVKM. This CDR3 has 16 residues. V shed 6 bases and J 7 bases; nucleotides not matched to a gene: 12. CDR3 coding DNA: TGTGCCAGCAGAAGCCCCCCCGGGACAGGGACTGAAAAACTGTTTTTT. It translates to CASRSPPGTGTEKLFF.

This sequence joins TRBV5-4 and TRBJ1-1, with 7 bases that match TRBD1. The CDR3 has 13 residues. Germline assignment: CDR1 SGHNT and CDR2 YYREEE (reference sequence). The V and J ends lost 4 bases and 4 bases, in that order; junction bases with no gene match: 4. The CDR3 spells CASSTRDSTEAFF. The CDR3 bases are TGTGCCAGCAGCACCCGGGACAGCACTGAAGCTTTCTTT.

The V call is TRBV18, the J call TRBJ1-3; 12 nucleotides match TRBD1. The trim removed 3 bases at V and 1 base at J, leaving 4 bases unmatched. The length of the CDR3 is 17 residues. Germline loops: CDR1 KGHSH, CDR2 LQKENI. The CDR3 loop is CASSPKGQGASGNTIYF. CDR3 in DNA: TGTGCCAGCTCACCCAAGGGACAGGGGGCTTCTGGAAACACCATATATTTT. Variable domain in full (rest from reference TRBV18 and TRBJ1-3): NAGVMQNPRHLVRRRGQEARLRCSPMKGHSHVYWYRQLPEEGLKFMVYLQKENIIDESGMPKERFSAEFPKEGPSILRIQQVVRGDSAAYFCASSPKGQGASGNTIYFGEGSWLTVV.

The chain couples TRBV6-5 to TRBJ1-5; TRBD1 is a possible D gene (5 bases). CDR1 MNHEY and CDR2 SVGAGI come from the germline V gene. The CDR3 sequence is 13 residues long. V shed 8 bases and J shed 7 bases, with 15 bases lying between them. CDR3 region: CASLGALGQPQHF. The CDR3 DNA sequence: TGTGCCAGCTTAGGGGCGTTGGGCCAGCCCCAGCATTTT.

V gene TRBV5-1 combines with J gene TRBJ2-1, with a tentative D call TRBD1 (6 bases). The CDR3 contains 17 residues. V lost 0 bases and J 0 bases, leaving 13 bases between the germline ends. CDR1 SGHRS and CDR2 YFSETQ come from the germline V gene. The CDR3 region has the DNA TGCGCCAGCAGCTTGGCCCACAGGGAGAGCTCCTACAATGAGCAGTTCTTC. Its protein product is CASSLAHRESSYNEQFF.

Here the CDR3 DNA reads TGTGCCAGCAGCAATATCCGGACAGGGCGAACTGAAGCTTTCTTT. This encodes CASSNIRTGRTEAFF. The rearrangement links TRBV5-5 to TRBJ1-1; TRBD1 matches at 8 bases. The J segment lost 5 bases and the V segment lost 4 bases, leaving 10 bases of the junction unmatched. Germline V CDR1 and CDR2: SGHKS, YYEKEE (reference sequence). The CDR3 consists of 15 residues.

This chain connects TRBV11-2 to TRBJ2-3, with D perhaps TRBD1 (6 bases). The CDR3 runs 16 residues. Deletions cut 5 bases from V and 2 bases from J, with 17 bases between. The germline CDR1 and CDR2 sequences are SGHAT and FQNNGV. CDR3: CASSRPSGQYTDTQYF. CDR3 in DNA: TGTGCCAGCAGCCGCCCCTCCGGACAGTACACAGATACGCAGTATTTT.

This clone was seen only a few times. The V call is TRBV4-2, the J call TRBJ1-5; maybe TRBD1 (5 bases). This CDR3 is built from 17 residues. In germline, CDR1 is LGHNA, CDR2 YNFKEQ. The ends were cut back, 1 base at V and 6 bases at J, with 19 bases in the middle. This CDR3 is CASSQVQAGLLGQPQHF. The DNA of the CDR3 is TGTGCCAGCAGCCAAGTCCAGGCGGGGCTATTAGGTCAGCCCCAGCATTTT.

The V gene is TRBV4-1, the J gene TRBJ2-2; TRBD1 agrees at 7 bases. The J segment lost 4 bases and the V segment lost 0 bases, leaving 11 bases of the junction unmatched. From germline, CDR1 is MGHRA and CDR2 YSYEKL. There are 18 residues in the CDR3. Here the CDR3 DNA reads TGCGCCAGCAGCCAAGATGGAGTCGGGGACAGACCCACCGGGGAGCTGTTTTTT. This translates into CASSQDGVGDRPTGELFF.

This sequence joins TRBV7-6 and TRBJ1-6, with 7 bases lining up with TRBD1. This CDR3 has 18 residues. Per germline, CDR1 SGHVS and CDR2 FNYEAQ. Trimming removed 5 bases from V and 3 bases from J; junction bases left unmatched: 13. CDR3 residues: CASSPTKGALLYNSPLHF. As DNA, the CDR3 is TGTGCCAGCAGCCCCACGAAGGGGGCCTTGCTCTATAATTCACCCCTCCACTTT.

This clone was detected a few times. The chain employs TRBV11-1 and TRBJ2-1; the D is unclear. The V gene lost 7 bases and the J gene lost 2 bases, with 12 bases spanning the gap. The CDR3 length is 14 residues. Germline V gives CDR1 SGHAT, CDR2 FQDESV (reference sequence). Here the CDR3 reads CASTRSVAYNEQFF. In nucleotides, the CDR3 is TGTGCCAGCACCCGGAGCGTCGCCTACAATGAGCAGTTCTTC.

This chain uses TRBV24-1 with TRBJ1-5, with 7 bases aligning to TRBD1. The junction had 5 bases not matched to a gene; V was cut back by 3 bases and J by 4 bases. This CDR3 has 15 amino acids. The germline CDR1 and CDR2 sequences are KGHDR and SFDVKD. Written as DNA, the CDR3 is TGTGCCACCAGTGATCGGACAGGTATGAATCAGCCCCAGCATTTT. Protein: CATSDRTGMNQPQHF.

The genes are TRBV9 and TRBJ1-5; TRBD1 is a possible D gene (6 bases). V was trimmed by 0 bases and J by 5 bases, leaving 12 bases between them. CDR1 is SGDLS and CDR2 is YYNGEE in the germline V gene. This CDR3 spans 15 amino acids. Here the CDR3 DNA reads TGTGCCAGCAGCGTAGATGCAGGGGCTCATCAGCCCCAGCATTTT. Translated: CASSVDAGAHQPQHF.

This clone was detected only once. The chain combines TRBV2 with TRBJ2-7; 9 bases are a match to TRBD1. Germline V gives CDR1 SNHLY, CDR2 FYNNEI. V trimming: 4 bases; J trimming: 3 bases; junction bases outside the gene matches: 4. CDR3 size: 14 residues. The CDR3 is CASSARTGDYEQYF. The CDR3 DNA reads as TGTGCCAGCAGTGCAAGGACAGGGGACTACGAGCAGTACTTC.

V is TRBV7-8 and J is TRBJ1-4; possible D gene TRBD1, 6 bases. The CDR3 covers 13 residues. Trimming pared 1 base from V and 7 bases from J, leaving 7 bases between. Per germline, CDR1 SGHVS and CDR2 FQNEAQ. CDR3 protein: CASSLEQGEKLFF. CDR3 nucleotide sequence: TGTGCCAGCAGCTTAGAACAGGGTGAAAAACTGTTTTTT.

CDR3 in amino acids: CASSLSGGLDYNEQFF. CDR3 bases: TGTGCCAGCAGCTTATCCGGGGGTTTGGACTACAATGAGCAGTTCTTC. The rearrangement uses TRBV7-2 and TRBJ2-1; D might be TRBD2 (6 bases). The germline V and J ends were trimmed by 2 bases and 3 bases, with 14 bases remaining between them. CDR3 size: 16 residues. Germline V gene lookup returns CDR1 SGHTA and CDR2 FQGNSA. Full variable domain (missing parts from reference TRBV7-2 and TRBJ2-1): GAGVSQSPSNKVTEKGKDVELRCDPISGHTALYWYRQSLGQGLEFLIYFQGNSAPDKSGLPSDRFSAERTGGSVSTLTIQRTQQEDSAVYLCASSLSGGLDYNEQFFGPGTRLTVL.

This chain links TRBV14 with TRBJ2-1; 12 bases fit TRBD2. Per germline, CDR1 SGHDN and CDR2 FVKESK. The length of the CDR3 is 15 residues. Trimming removed 4 bases from V and 4 bases from J; junction bases left unmatched: 2. The CDR3 loop reads CASSRTSGTYNEQFF. CDR3 DNA: TGTGCCAGCAGCCGGACTAGCGGGACGTACAATGAGCAGTTCTTC.

This chain uses TRBV5-6 with TRBJ1-3; 10 bases are a match to TRBD1. From germline, CDR1 is SGHDT and CDR2 YYEEEE. V shed 4 bases and J 8 bases; nucleotides not matched to a gene: 3. The CDR3 totals 13 residues. The CDR3 DNA reads TGTGCCAGCAGCCGGGACAGGGGAGACACCATATATTTT. Its protein product is CASSRDRGDTIYF. The complete variable domain, with remaining parts taken from reference TRBV5-6 and TRBJ1-3, reads DAGVTQSPTHLIKTRGQQVTLRCSPKSGHDTVSWYQQALGQGPQFIFQYYEEEERQRGNFPDRFSGHQFPNYSSELNVNALLLGDSALYLCASSRDRGDTIYFGEGSWLTVV.

The J gene is TRBJ1-2, the V gene TRBV9; D remains ambiguous. The CDR3 runs 12 residues. Germline loops: CDR1 SGDLS, CDR2 YYNGEE. Deletions cut 6 bases from V and 6 bases from J, with 12 bases between. This CDR3 is CASTGGLDGYTF. CDR3 in DNA: TGTGCCAGCACCGGAGGCCTAGATGGCTACACCTTC.

CDR3 DNA: TGTGCCAGCAGCGAAGCTAACACCGGGGAGCTGTTTTTT. Its translation is CASSEANTGELFF. The rearrangement links TRBV9 to TRBJ2-2; D not certain. This CDR3 has 13 amino acids. Germline CDR1 is SGDLS and CDR2 is YYNGEE. The V end was cut by 3 bases, the J end by 2 bases, with 5 bases between.

The CDR3 is CASGREANEKLFF. The CDR3 DNA sequence: TGTGCCAGCGGGAGGGAAGCTAATGAAAAACTGTTTTTT. The chain joins TRBV2 to TRBJ1-4, with D uncertain. This CDR3 has 13 amino acids. V was cut by 8 bases and J by 3 bases, with 10 bases left in between. CDR1 is SNHLY, CDR2 FYNNEI, per germline.

The gene calls are TRBV10-3 and TRBJ1-1; no clear D gene. Germline loops: CDR1 ENHRY, CDR2 SYGVKD. This CDR3 is built from 17 residues. The V gene lost 2 bases and the J gene lost 1 base, with 17 bases spanning the gap. Here the CDR3 DNA reads TGTGCCATCAGTGAGACTCCATCCGGCGGATCGAACACTGAAGCTTTCTTT. It codes for CAISETPSGGSNTEAFF.

The V call is TRBV12-3 or TRBV12-4, the J call TRBJ1-1, with no clear D. Trimming pared 7 bases from V and 5 bases from J, leaving 14 bases between. This CDR3 comprises 13 residues. The DNA for the CDR3 is TGTGCCAGCAAGACGTATTCGGGGACTGAAGCTTTCTTT. Its translation: CASKTYSGTEAFF.